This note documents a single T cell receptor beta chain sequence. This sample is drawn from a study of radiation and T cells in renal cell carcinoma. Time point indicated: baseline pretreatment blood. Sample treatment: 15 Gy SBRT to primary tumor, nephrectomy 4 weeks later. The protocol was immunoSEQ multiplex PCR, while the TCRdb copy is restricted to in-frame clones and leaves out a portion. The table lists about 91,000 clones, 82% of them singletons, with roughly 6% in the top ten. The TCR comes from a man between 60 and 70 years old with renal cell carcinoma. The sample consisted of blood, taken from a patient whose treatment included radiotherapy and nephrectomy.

The CDR3 region is CASSAGMGRYRDGSYEQYF. The CDR3 DNA sequence: TGTGCCAGCAGCGCGGGCATGGGAAGGTATCGGGACGGATCCTACGAGCAGTACTTC. The gene calls are TRBV2 and TRBJ2-7, with D perhaps TRBD1 or TRBD2 (5 bases each). Germline V gene sequence: CDR1 SNHLY, CDR2 FYNNEI. The CDR3 totals 19 residues. V lost 6 bases and J 1 base, leaving 28 bases between the germline ends.